The present TCR beta chain was sequenced within a study of blood T cell repertoires in COVID-19 (dated by TCRdb to the early 2020s). Background for the entire study: Collaborator samples came from the United States, Italy and Spain and covered acute and convalescent phases of COVID-19. The material from the prospective study consisted of cDNA or gDNA derived from T cells, B-cell-depleted T cells, or PBMCs. Subjects who had been exposed to COVID-19, were actively infected with it, or had recovered from it provided the deeply sampled blood TCRbeta repertoires that made up the dataset. The repertoires were released in a freely available public database meant as a resource for research on the immune response to SARS-CoV-2. The samples were drawn from the first 160 participants of the ongoing ImmuneRACE study and from 1,200 or so subjects provided by 6 global collaborators. A de-identified subject ID, COVID-19 status, age in years and sex were almost always included in the sample metadata. Where available, HLA class I and class II types were taken from metadata supplied by the sample provider and were not determined by assay-based typing. General conclusions and limits of the study: The amount of clinical and demographic metadata varied by source and participant and was provided uncurated.

Concerning this clone itself: Its antigen is not yet known. Base qualities are not provided; no much larger clone lies one nucleotide away.

There are 14 amino acids in the CDR3, from cysteine to phenylalanine inclusive. CDR3 DNA is the only sequence kept; it has 42 bases, read in frame from the first base. As encoded in the germline V gene (reference sequence), CDR1 is LNHDA while CDR2 is SQIVND. Here V drops 8 bases and J drops 10 bases, and the junction holds 13 bases not matched to any gene. TCRbeta CDR3 regions were amplified from genomic DNA by means of the immunoSEQ Assay, a bias-controlled multiplex PCR. The study's own analysis went as follows. The number of nucleated cells in each sample was estimated by amplification of reference gene primers within the assay. Sequence reads were collapsed and filtered to measure the absolute abundance of every unique TCRbeta CDR3 rearrangement. For each sample, productive Simpson clonality was calculated by taking the square root of Simpson's diversity index across productive rearrangements. The source is immuneACCESS, and TCRdb retained only in-frame sequences with V and J called. Part of the clones is not carried over; for the studies checked, unresolved V genes explain less than half of this, and the remainder is unexplained. That table gives V, J and clone size, and the DNA gave D and trimming. Here the sample has about 330,000 clones; 87% occur a single time. Approximately 10% of the sample is held by the ten biggest clonotypes.

One collaborating source in Seattle enrolled patients while the patients were actively infected and followed the patients over time throughout the course of disease. Each collaborating institution followed its own protocols to collect whole blood in K2EDTA tubes. For TCRbeta analysis, collaborators shipped samples as frozen whole blood, isolated PBMCs, or DNA extracted from either of those sample types. The sample was peripheral blood. The sequence derives from a man aged 25-45 years with COVID-19, enrolled during active disease. Recombination linked TRBV19 to TRBJ2-1, and TRBD2 aligns with 8 junction nucleotides. CDR3 loop: CASQAAGGLGEQFF. The DNA is TGTGCCAGTCAGGCGGCGGGGGGCCTGGGGGAGCAGTTCTTC.